What follows are 14 T cell receptor beta chains derived from one specimen sequenced in a study of cytomegalovirus exposure and HLA in healthy donors. The PCR ran on 60 Vbeta and 13 Jbeta primers. Produced via immunoSEQ multiplex PCR; TCRdb's table is partial and in-frame only. This repertoire shows some 90,000 clones, roughly 80% found once; its top ten account for over 3%. The sequencing input was PBMCs. The receptors shown here come from a man aged 40-49 years in good health and CMV-seronegative.

The chain is built from TRBV20-1 and TRBJ2-1, with D uncertain. The CDR3 has 10 residues. Germline assignment: CDR1 DFQATT and CDR2 SNEGSKA (reference sequence). The V end was cut by 0 bases, the J end by 10 bases, with 4 bases between. The CDR3, as DNA: TGCAGTGCTAGAGAACTGGAGCAGTTCTTC. This sequence encodes CSARELEQFF.

The V call is TRBV7-3, the J call TRBJ2-5; D is ambiguous. Germline V gene lookup returns CDR1 SGHTA and CDR2 FQGTGA. The length of the CDR3 is 13 residues. The ends were cut back, 4 bases at V and 4 bases at J, with 10 bases in the middle. The CDR3 sequence: CASSYGSGETQYF. DNA for the CDR3: TGTGCCAGCAGCTATGGTTCCGGAGAGACCCAGTACTTC.

This chain joins TRBV5-4 and TRBJ1-2, with D unresolved. Germline-derived CDR1 and CDR2 are SGHNT and YYREEE (reference sequence). This CDR3 has 12 amino acids. Between the trimmed V and J ends, which lost 4 bases and 8 bases, there was a span of 12 bases. The CDR3 bases are TGTGCCAGCAGCGGCGGTGGAGGAGGCTACACCTTC. This translates into CASSGGGGGYTF.

The chain joins TRBV7-3 to TRBJ2-3, with 9 positions matching TRBD2. V dropped 1 base and J dropped 2; count of bases not matched to a gene: 7. Germline V gene sequence: CDR1 SGHTA, CDR2 FQGTGA. CDR3 length equals 17 residues. The CDR3 is CASSLIGRGGTTDTQYF. The CDR3 coding sequence is TGTGCCAGCAGCTTAATTGGGCGGGGGGGAACCACAGATACGCAGTATTTT.

The chain joins TRBV13 to TRBJ1-6, with TRBD1 as a possible D gene (6 bases). Trimming pared 4 bases from V and 5 bases from J, leaving 15 bases between. CDR3 length: 16 residues. Germline V gives CDR1 PRHDT, CDR2 FYEKMQ (reference sequence). The CDR3 sequence is CASSYATTGNNSPLHF. CDR3 nucleotides: TGTGCCAGCAGCTATGCAACCACAGGGAATAATTCACCCCTCCACTTT. The entire variable domain, with the rest obtained from reference TRBV13 and TRBJ1-6, is as follows: AAGVIQSPRHLIKEKRETATLKCYPIPRHDTVYWYQQGPGQDPQFLISFYEKMQSDKGSIPDRFSAQQFSDYHSELNMSSLELGDSALYFCASSYATTGNNSPLHFGNGTRLTVT.

The rearrangement joins TRBV7-6 to TRBJ2-5; 8 nucleotides align to TRBD1. This CDR3 comprises 13 residues. Germline lookup yields CDR1 SGHVS and CDR2 FNYEAQ. V lost 3 bases, J lost 5 bases, and 2 bases stayed unmatched. CDR3 in amino acids: CASSFRGPETQYF. CDR3 DNA: TGTGCCAGCAGCTTCAGGGGGCCGGAGACCCAGTACTTC.

The chain employs TRBV4-3 and TRBJ2-3; TRBD1 matches at 8 bases. The germline gives CDR1 LGHNA, CDR2 YSLEER. CDR3 length: 16 residues. V dropped 0 bases and J dropped 1; count of bases not matched to a gene: 3. The CDR3 bases are TGCGCCAGCAGCCAAGATCGGGACAGGCGCACAGATACGCAGTATTTT. The encoded protein is CASSQDRDRRTDTQYF.

DNA for the CDR3: TGCAGTGCTGCAGGGAAACGTGGCTACACCTTC. Translating gives CSAAGKRGYTF. V gene TRBV20-1 combines with J gene TRBJ1-2, with D possibly matching TRBD1 (5 bases). CDR1 is DFQATT and CDR2 is SNEGSKA in the germline V gene (reference sequence). V gave up 5 bases and J gave up 7 bases, with 11 bases separating them. This CDR3 contains 11 residues.

The V and J genes are TRBV4-1 and TRBJ2-7; possibly TRBD1 for D (6 bases). V was shortened by 2 bases and J by 5 bases, with 13 bases between the two germline ends. The CDR3 is 14 residues long. Germline V lookup: CDR1 MGHRA, CDR2 YSYEKL. CDR3 coding DNA: TGCGCCAGCAGCCAAAGGACAGAGGGCGACGAGCAGTACTTC. This translates into CASSQRTEGDEQYF.

The V and J genes are TRBV5-6 and TRBJ1-5; perhaps TRBD1 as D (5 bases). The CDR3 covers 14 residues. Germline CDR1 SGHDT, CDR2 YYEEEE. Trimming cost V 0 bases and J 8 bases, with 12 bases left between them. CDR3 loop: CASSLGGGKEPQHF. CDR3 coding DNA: TGTGCCAGCAGCTTGGGGGGCGGTAAGGAGCCCCAGCATTTT.

This rearrangement joins TRBV11-2 to TRBJ2-1; possibly TRBD1 for D (6 bases). Looked up from germline, CDR1 is SGHAT and CDR2 is FQNNGV. The CDR3 covers 18 residues. V lost 0 bases and J 5 bases, leaving 20 bases between the germline ends. CDR3 DNA: TGTGCCAGCAGCTTAGACCCCGCCGCCGGGACACCCAACAATGAGCAGTTCTTC. Its translation is CASSLDPAAGTPNNEQFF.

This clone was observed once. V gene TRBV9 combines with J gene TRBJ2-1, with D perhaps matching TRBD2 (6 bases). The CDR3 contains 17 residues. Germline V gives CDR1 SGDLS, CDR2 YYNGEE. Trimming pared 0 bases from V and 0 bases from J, leaving 13 bases between. The CDR3 protein is CASSVEGGGSSYNEQFF. Here the CDR3 DNA reads TGTGCCAGCAGCGTAGAGGGCGGAGGGAGCTCCTACAATGAGCAGTTCTTC.

This clone was seen only a few times. The chain joins TRBV29-1 to TRBJ2-3; D uncertain. Trimming left V 3 bases short and J 8 bases short, with 18 bases between. The CDR3 runs to 14 residues. Germline lookup yields CDR1 SQVTM and CDR2 ANQGSEA. This CDR3 reads CSVDPARRVGTQYF. The CDR3 DNA follows: TGCAGCGTTGACCCAGCGAGGAGAGTAGGTACGCAGTATTTT.

V and J are TRBV6-1 and TRBJ1-1; no clear D gene. The germline V gene encodes CDR1 MNHNS and CDR2 SASEGT. The CDR3 covers 13 residues. Trimming took off 1 base at V and 5 bases at J, with 8 bases between the two ends. The CDR3 DNA sequence: TGTGCCAGCAGTGAAGGGCCGTGGACTGAAGCTTTCTTT. This sequence encodes CASSEGPWTEAFF.